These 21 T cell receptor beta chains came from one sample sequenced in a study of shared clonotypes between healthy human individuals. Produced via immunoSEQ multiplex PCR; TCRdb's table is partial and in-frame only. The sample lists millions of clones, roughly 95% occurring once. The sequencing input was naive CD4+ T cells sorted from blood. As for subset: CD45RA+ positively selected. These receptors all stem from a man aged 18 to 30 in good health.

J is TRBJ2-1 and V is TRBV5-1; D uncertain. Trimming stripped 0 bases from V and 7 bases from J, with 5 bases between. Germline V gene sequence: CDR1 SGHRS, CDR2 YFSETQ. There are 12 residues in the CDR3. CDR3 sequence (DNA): TGCGCCAGCAGCTTGGAGTCGAATGAGCAGTTCTTC. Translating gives CASSLESNEQFF.

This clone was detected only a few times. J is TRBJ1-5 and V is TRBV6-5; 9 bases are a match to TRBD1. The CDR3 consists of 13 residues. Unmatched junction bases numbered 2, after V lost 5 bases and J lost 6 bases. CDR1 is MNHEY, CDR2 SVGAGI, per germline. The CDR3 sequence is CASSGTGLQPQHF. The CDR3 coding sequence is TGTGCCAGCAGTGGGACAGGGCTTCAGCCCCAGCATTTT.

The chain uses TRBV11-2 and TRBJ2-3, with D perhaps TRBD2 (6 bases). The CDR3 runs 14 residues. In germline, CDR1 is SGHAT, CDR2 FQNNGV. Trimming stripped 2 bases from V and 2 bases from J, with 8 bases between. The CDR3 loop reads CASSLRRDTDTQYF. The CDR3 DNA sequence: TGTGCCAGCAGCTTACGGAGGGACACAGATACGCAGTATTTT.

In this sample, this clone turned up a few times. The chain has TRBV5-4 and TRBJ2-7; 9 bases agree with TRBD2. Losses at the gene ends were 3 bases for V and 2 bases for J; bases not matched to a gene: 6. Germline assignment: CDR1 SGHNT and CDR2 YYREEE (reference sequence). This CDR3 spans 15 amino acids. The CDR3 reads CASSSPSGTAYEQYF. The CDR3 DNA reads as TGTGCCAGCAGCTCCCCTAGCGGGACGGCCTACGAGCAGTACTTC.

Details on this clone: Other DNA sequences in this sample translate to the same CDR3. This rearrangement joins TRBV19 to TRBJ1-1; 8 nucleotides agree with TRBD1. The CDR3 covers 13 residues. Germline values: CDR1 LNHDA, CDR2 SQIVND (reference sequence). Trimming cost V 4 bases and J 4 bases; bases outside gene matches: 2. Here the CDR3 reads CASSTTGGTEAFF. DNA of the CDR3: TGTGCCAGTAGTACAACAGGGGGCACTGAAGCTTTCTTT.

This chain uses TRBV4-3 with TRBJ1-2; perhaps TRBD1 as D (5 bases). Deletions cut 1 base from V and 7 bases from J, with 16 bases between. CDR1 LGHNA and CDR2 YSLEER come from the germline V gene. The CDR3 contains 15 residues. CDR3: CASSQGSQGRGGYTF. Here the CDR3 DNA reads TGCGCCAGCAGCCAAGGTTCGCAGGGTAGGGGTGGCTACACCTTC.

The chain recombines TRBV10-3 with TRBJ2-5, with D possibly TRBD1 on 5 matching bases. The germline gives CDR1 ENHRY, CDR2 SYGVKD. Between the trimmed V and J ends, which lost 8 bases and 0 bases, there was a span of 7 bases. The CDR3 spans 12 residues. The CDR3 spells CAIGAHQETQYF. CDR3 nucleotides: TGTGCCATCGGGGCGCACCAAGAGACCCAGTACTTC.

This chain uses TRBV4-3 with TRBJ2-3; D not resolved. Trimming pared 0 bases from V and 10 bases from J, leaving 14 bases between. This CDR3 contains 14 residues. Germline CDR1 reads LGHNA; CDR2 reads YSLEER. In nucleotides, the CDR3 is TGCGCCAGCAGCCAAGATTCTCGATCAGTAGCGCAGTATTTT. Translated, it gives CASSQDSRSVAQYF.

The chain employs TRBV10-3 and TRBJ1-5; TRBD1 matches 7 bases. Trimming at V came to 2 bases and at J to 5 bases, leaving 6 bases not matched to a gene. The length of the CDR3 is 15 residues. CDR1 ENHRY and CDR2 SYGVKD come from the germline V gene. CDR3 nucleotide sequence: TGTGCCATCAGTGAGGGGGAAGGGGGCTATCAGCCCCAGCATTTT. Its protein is CAISEGEGGYQPQHF.

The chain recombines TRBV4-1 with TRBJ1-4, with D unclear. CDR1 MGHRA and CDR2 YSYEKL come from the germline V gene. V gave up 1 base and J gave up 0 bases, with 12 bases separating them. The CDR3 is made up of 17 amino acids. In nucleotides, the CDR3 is TGCGCCAGCAGCCAAGGTCTTAGGGTGGCAACTAATGAAAAACTGTTTTTT. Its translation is CASSQGLRVATNEKLFF.

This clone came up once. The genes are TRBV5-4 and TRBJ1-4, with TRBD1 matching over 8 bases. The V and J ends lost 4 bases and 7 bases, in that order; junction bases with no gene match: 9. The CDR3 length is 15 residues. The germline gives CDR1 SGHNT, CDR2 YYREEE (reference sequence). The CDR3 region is CASSLRQGQREKLFF. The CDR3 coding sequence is TGTGCCAGCAGCCTTAGACAGGGGCAGCGTGAAAAACTGTTTTTT.

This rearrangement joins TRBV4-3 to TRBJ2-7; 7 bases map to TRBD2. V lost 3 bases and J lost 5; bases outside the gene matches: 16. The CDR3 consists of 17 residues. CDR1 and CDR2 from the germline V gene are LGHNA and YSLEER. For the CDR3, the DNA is TGCGCCAGCAGCCATACCCGTCAAGAGGGAGGACTAGACGAGCAGTACTTC. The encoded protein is CASSHTRQEGGLDEQYF.

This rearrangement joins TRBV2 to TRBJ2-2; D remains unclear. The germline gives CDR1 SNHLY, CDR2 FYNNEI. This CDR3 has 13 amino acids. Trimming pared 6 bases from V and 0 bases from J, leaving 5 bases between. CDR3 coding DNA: TGTGCCAGCAGCCCACCGAACACCGGGGAGCTGTTTTTT. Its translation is CASSPPNTGELFF.

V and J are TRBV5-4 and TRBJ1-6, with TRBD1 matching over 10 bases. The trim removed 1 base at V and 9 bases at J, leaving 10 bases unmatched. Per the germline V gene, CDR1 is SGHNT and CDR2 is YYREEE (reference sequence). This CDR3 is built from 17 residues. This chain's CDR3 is CASSLTGQGVGVSPLHF. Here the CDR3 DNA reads TGTGCCAGCAGCTTGACAGGACAGGGGGTGGGGGTTTCACCCCTCCACTTT.

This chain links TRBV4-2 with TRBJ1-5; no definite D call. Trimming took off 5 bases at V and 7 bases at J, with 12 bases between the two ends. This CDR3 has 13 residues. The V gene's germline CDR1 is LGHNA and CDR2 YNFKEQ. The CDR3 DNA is TGTGCCAGCAGCTTGGGGTATGGGCAGCCCCAGCATTTT. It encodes CASSLGYGQPQHF.

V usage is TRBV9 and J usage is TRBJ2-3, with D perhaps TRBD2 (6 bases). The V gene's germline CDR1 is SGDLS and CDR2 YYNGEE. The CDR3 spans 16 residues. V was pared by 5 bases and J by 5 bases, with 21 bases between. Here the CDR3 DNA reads TGTGCCAGCAGTCGCACTTCGTACGGGGGTAGAGATACGCAGTATTTT. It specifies CASSRTSYGGRDTQYF.

The CDR3 DNA sequence: TGTGCCACCTTAGGACAGATTAACACCGGGGAGCTGTTTTTT. Its translation: CATLGQINTGELFF. The V gene is TRBV6-1, the J gene TRBJ2-2; D is perhaps TRBD1 (6 bases). CDR3 length: 14 residues. CDR1 MNHNS and CDR2 SASEGT come from the germline V gene. Deletions cut 10 bases from V and 2 bases from J, with 14 bases between.

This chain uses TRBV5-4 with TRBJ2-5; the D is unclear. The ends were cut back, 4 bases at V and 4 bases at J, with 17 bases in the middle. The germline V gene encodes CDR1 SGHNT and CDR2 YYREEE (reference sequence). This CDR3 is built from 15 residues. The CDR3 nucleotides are TGTGCCAGCAGCCCAGTTCCTGTGGTCCCAGAGACCCAGTACTTC. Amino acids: CASSPVPVVPETQYF.

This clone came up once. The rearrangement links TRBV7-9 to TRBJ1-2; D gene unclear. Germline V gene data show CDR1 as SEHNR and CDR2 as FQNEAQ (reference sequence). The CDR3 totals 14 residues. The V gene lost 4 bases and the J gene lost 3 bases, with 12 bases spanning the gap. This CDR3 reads CASSSDWEHYGYTF. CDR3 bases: TGTGCCAGCAGCTCCGACTGGGAGCACTATGGCTACACCTTC.

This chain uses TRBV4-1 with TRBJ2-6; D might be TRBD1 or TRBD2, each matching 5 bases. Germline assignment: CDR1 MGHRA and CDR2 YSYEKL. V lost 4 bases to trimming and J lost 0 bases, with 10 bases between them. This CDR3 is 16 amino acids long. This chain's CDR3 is CASSPLGVSGANVLTF. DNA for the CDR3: TGCGCCAGCAGCCCGCTGGGGGTCTCTGGGGCCAACGTCCTGACTTTC.

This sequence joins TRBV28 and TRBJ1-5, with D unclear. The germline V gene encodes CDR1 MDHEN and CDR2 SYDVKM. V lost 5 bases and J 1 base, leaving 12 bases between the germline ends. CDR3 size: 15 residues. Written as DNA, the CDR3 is TGTGCCAGCAGTCCCCGGAGGATAAGCAATCAGCCCCAGCATTTT. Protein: CASSPRRISNQPQHF.